What follows describes a single T cell receptor beta chain. Germline loops: CDR1 WSHSY, CDR2 SAAADI. The CDR3 length is 17 residues. Trimming shortened V by 7 bases and J by 2 bases, and 18 bases separated the two germline ends. The time point denotes: patch test 1, 2 weeks after DPC sensitization. Treatment in this sample: therapeutic diphenylcyclopropenone sensitization with weekly scalp DPC. In the authors' methods: Sequenced samples showed a median of approximately 100,000 TCRs each, with counts running from around 25,000 to 690,000. TCRdb re-derived calls from the RACE reads in MiXCR, one entry per CDR3 protein. For this entry, the V and J calls and clone size follow TCRdb and not the study's own pipeline. The table lists some 83,000 distinct CDR3 sequences, around 10% of them singletons. The data originate from a study of human T cells and chemical hapten exposure. Overall study: Patients received weekly diphenylcyclopropenone doses to the scalp throughout the approximately 24-week study. Chiefly women, the patients showed alopecia areata, totalis or universalis. Patch tests applied 0.01% DPC to the upper back, read at 6 days.

The starting material was whole blood, obtained in connection with sensitization to the hapten diphenylcyclopropenone (DPC). This chain links TRBV10-2 with TRBJ2-6; a weak D match, TRBD2 (5 bases). This sequence was found in a woman in her 50s with alopecia areata. Some clones in this sample may be carry-over from other donors' samples. The CDR3 protein is CASTPGVLGPGANVLTF. The CDR3 DNA follows: TGCGCCAGCACCCCCGGGGTCCTGGGTCCTGGGGCCAACGTCCTGACTTTC.